This TCR beta chain was documented in a study of shared clonotypes between healthy human individuals. Whole-study context: Researchers drew samples from two women and a few men aged 18 to 49.

General study points: In this cohort, only blood was sampled, and tissue repertoires likely differ. The four-donor shared clonotypes exceeded non-shared clonotypes in generation probability, with non-shared ones scoring lower. Large depth notwithstanding, sorted-subset sequencing proved incomplete by rarefaction.

Trimming removed 5 bases from V and 3 bases from J; junction bases left unmatched: 6. This CDR3 is built from 16 residues. This clone was recorded only once. Its matching antigen is unknown. Sequencing used immunoSEQ multiplex PCR; TCRdb keeps in-frame clones, though not all of them. This table holds a few million clones, 85% to 95% found once. The TCR sequence derives from a man between 18 and 29 years old in good health. The sequenced sample consisted of naive CD4+ T cells sorted from blood. As for subset: CD45RA+ positively selected. This chain joins TRBV5-3 and TRBJ2-1, with 12 bases aligning to TRBD2. TRBV5-3 is an ORF for which the function is uncertain. CDR3 in DNA: TGTGCCAGAAGTCGCCCGGGACTAGCGGGCTACAATGAGCAGTTCTTC. This translates into CARSRPGLAGYNEQFF.